This T cell receptor (beta chain) was observed in a study of blood T cell repertoires in COVID-19. The germline V and J ends were trimmed by 1 base and 3 bases, with 7 bases remaining between them. This CDR3 has 14 amino acids. In germline, CDR1 is SGHAT, CDR2 FQNNGV. Original analysis: By means of reference gene primer amplification, nucleated cell counts were estimated. Assay: immunoSEQ multiplex PCR; the TCRdb copy retains only in-frame clones and omits some. For V, J and clone size, that table is used; D and trimming come from the DNA. Here the sample spans approximately 90,000 clones, around 85% being singletons.

The chain recombines TRBV11-2 with TRBJ1-5; a possible D gene is TRBD1 (5 bases). This clonotype was obtained from a man older than 75 with acute or convalescent COVID-19. The sample taken for sequencing was peripheral blood. CDR3 region: CASSLAGFNQPQHF. DNA of the CDR3: TGTGCCAGCAGCTTAGCAGGGTTCAATCAGCCCCAGCATTTT.